A single sample is the source of the 17 T cell receptor beta chains below, sequenced in a study of shared clonotypes between healthy human individuals. Profiled with immunoSEQ multiplex PCR; TCRdb holds only in-frame clones, not every one. Counted here are about a million clones, 70% to 80% occurring once; the ten biggest clones make up approximately 1.5%. Sequencing used memory CD4+ T cells sorted from blood. This sample's subset: CD45RA-negative fraction. These receptors were obtained from a man aged 18 to 35 in good health.

The V call is TRBV21-1, the J call TRBJ1-1; the D call TRBD1 from the table was never checked on the DNA. TRBV21-1 is designated a pseudogene. This CDR3 spans 16 amino acids. The CDR3 here is CASSKALCRADTEAFF. CDR3 in DNA: TGTGCCAGCAGCAAAGCGCTTTGCAGGGCAGACACTGAAGCTTTCTTT.

The chain has TRBV14 and TRBJ1-6; D ambiguous. The germline V and J ends were trimmed by 4 bases and 2 bases, with 9 bases remaining between them. This CDR3 has 15 amino acids. CDR1 is SGHDN and CDR2 is FVKESK in the germline V gene. The CDR3 DNA reads TGTGCCAGCAGCCCCATACGGGCCTATAATTCACCCCTCCACTTT. It specifies CASSPIRAYNSPLHF.

V gene TRBV7-3 combines with J gene TRBJ2-2; 10 positions match TRBD1. The germline CDR1 and CDR2 sequences are SGHTA and FQGTGA. This CDR3 has 16 residues. V lost 4 bases to trimming and J lost 5 bases; unmatched junction nucleotides: 7. The CDR3 bases are TGTGCCAGCAGCTCCTACCGGACAGGGGGGACCGGGGAGCTGTTTTTT. Amino acid sequence: CASSSYRTGGTGELFF.

This sequence joins TRBV4-2 and TRBJ1-5, with 7 bases identical to TRBD1. Germline CDR1 LGHNA, CDR2 YNFKEQ. The J segment lost 2 bases and the V segment lost 3 bases, leaving 22 bases of the junction unmatched. CDR3 size: 21 residues. This CDR3 reads CASSHRPEGQTYKGGNQPQHF. In DNA form, the CDR3 reads TGTGCCAGCAGCCACCGTCCGGAGGGACAGACCTACAAAGGGGGCAATCAGCCCCAGCATTTT.

Note on this clone: This CDR3 is also generated by other DNA sequences in the sample. The CDR3 bases are TGTGCCAGCAGCGGGAAAGAGACCCAGTACTTC. This sequence encodes CASSGKETQYF. V usage is TRBV5-6 and J usage is TRBJ2-5, with no clear D. The germline V gene encodes CDR1 SGHDT and CDR2 YYEEEE. V was clipped by 4 bases and J by 3 bases, with 4 bases between them. The CDR3 has 11 amino acids. Filled out from reference TRBV5-6 and TRBJ2-5, the complete variable domain reads DAGVTQSPTHLIKTRGQQVTLRCSPKSGHDTVSWYQQALGQGPQFIFQYYEEEERQRGNFPDRFSGHQFPNYSSELNVNALLLGDSALYLCASSGKETQYFGPGTRLLVL.

This clone was found once. The rearrangement links TRBV11-3 to TRBJ1-3; D gene ambiguous. Germline CDR1 and CDR2: SGHNT and YENEEA. V lost 0 bases and J 3 bases, leaving 3 bases between the germline ends. The CDR3 is 13 residues long. CDR3 loop: CASSLDHGNTIYF. The CDR3 coding sequence is TGTGCCAGCAGCTTAGACCATGGAAACACCATATATTTT.

The table lists this clone with many counts. The chain recombines TRBV2 with TRBJ2-7; 13 bases align to TRBD2. The CDR3 sequence is 15 residues long. Germline assignment: CDR1 SNHLY and CDR2 FYNNEI. With V trimmed by 5 bases and J by 2 bases, 3 bases remained unmatched. CDR3 region: CASSRGLAGAYEQYF. In nucleotides, the CDR3 is TGTGCCAGCAGTAGAGGACTAGCGGGAGCCTACGAGCAGTACTTC.

The rearrangement links TRBV6-5 to TRBJ1-1, with D uncertain. The CDR3 extends over 16 amino acids. The ends were cut back, 2 bases at V and 0 bases at J, with 13 bases in the middle. In germline, CDR1 is MNHEY, CDR2 SVGAGI. CDR3 nucleotides: TGTGCCAGCAGTTACCGGAAGTCGGGTATGAACACTGAAGCTTTCTTT. It yields the protein CASSYRKSGMNTEAFF.

This clone has only one observation. The gene calls are TRBV4-3 and TRBJ1-3; D is unresolved. V was shortened by 4 bases and J by 2 bases, with 12 bases between the two germline ends. This CDR3 is built from 15 residues. Germline V lookup: CDR1 LGHNA, CDR2 YSLEER. The CDR3 protein is CASSLQRGAGNTIYF. DNA of the CDR3: TGCGCCAGCAGCCTACAGCGCGGTGCTGGAAACACCATATATTTT.

As concerns this clone: A much larger clonotype is one base distant, so this may be a read error. The same CDR3 can be traced to other DNA sequences in this sample. This chain connects TRBV6-5 to TRBJ1-1, with TRBD1 as a possible D gene (5 bases). The CDR3 loop spans 14 amino acids. Per the germline V gene, CDR1 is MNHEY and CDR2 is SVGAGI. V lost 0 bases and J lost 1, with 6 bases in between. The CDR3 region has the DNA TGTGCCAGCAGTTACTCCGGGGGGAACACTGAAGCTTTCTTT. Its translation: CASSYSGGNTEAFF.

The chain employs TRBV6-5 and TRBJ1-1; D is undetermined. This CDR3 is 13 amino acids long. Trimming pared 2 bases from V and 2 bases from J, leaving 6 bases between. Germline V gives CDR1 MNHEY, CDR2 SVGAGI. CDR3 DNA sequence: TGTGCCAGCAGTTACGTGTCAAACACTGAAGCTTTCTTT. This translates into CASSYVSNTEAFF.

This clone appeared a few times. This chain uses TRBV5-1 with TRBJ1-4; D gene ambiguous. CDR1 is SGHRS, CDR2 YFSETQ, per germline. CDR3 length equals 9 residues. V lost 10 bases to trimming and J lost 8 bases, with 6 bases between them. The CDR3 region is CAEGEKLFF. Here the CDR3 DNA reads TGCGCCGAGGGCGAAAAACTGTTTTTT.

This chain uses TRBV5-6 with TRBJ1-5; no reliable D call. From germline, CDR1 is SGHDT and CDR2 YYEEEE. This CDR3 region has 12 residues. Deletions cut 1 base from V and 9 bases from J, with 8 bases between. The CDR3 loop is CASSLLRGPQHF. DNA for the CDR3: TGTGCCAGCAGCTTGTTGCGGGGGCCCCAGCATTTT.

The gene calls are TRBV28 and TRBJ1-2, with a tentative D call TRBD1 (5 bases). The V gene lost 4 bases and the J gene lost 7 bases, with 13 bases spanning the gap. The CDR3 runs 13 residues. The germline V gene has CDR1 MDHEN and CDR2 SYDVKM. CDR3 amino acids: CASSSIQGLGYTF. The CDR3 DNA sequence: TGTGCCAGCAGTTCGATCCAGGGTCTTGGCTACACCTTC.

The chain recombines TRBV30 with TRBJ2-7; 12 bases match TRBD1. CDR1 GTSNPN and CDR2 SVGIG come from the germline V gene (reference sequence). This CDR3 contains 17 residues. J lost 2 bases, V lost 1 base, and 9 bases had no gene match. The DNA of the CDR3 is TGTGCCTGGAGTGACGTCTGGGGACAGGGGGCCCCCTACGAGCAGTACTTC. It encodes CAWSDVWGQGAPYEQYF.

The J gene is TRBJ2-4, the V gene TRBV2; 8 bases match TRBD2. The CDR3 runs 15 residues. The V gene's germline CDR1 is SNHLY and CDR2 FYNNEI. V trimming: 8 bases; J trimming: 0 bases; junction bases outside the gene matches: 6. DNA for the CDR3: TGTGCCAGCGGAACGACTAGCGTAGCCAAAAACATTCAGTACTTC. It translates to CASGTTSVAKNIQYF.

This rearrangement joins TRBV6-4 to TRBJ2-2, with unresolved D. The CDR3 length is 14 residues. Per the germline V gene, CDR1 is MRHNA and CDR2 is SNTAGT. Trimming removed 0 bases from V and 8 bases from J, with 10 bases in between. The CDR3 DNA reads as TGTGCCAGCAGTGACTCAGGCATGGCTGGGGAGCTGTTTTTT. Its protein is CASSDSGMAGELFF.